The rows below give T cell receptor beta chains drawn from one sample of a study of blood T cell repertoires in COVID-19. The assay was immunoSEQ multiplex PCR, and TCRdb's table has in-frame clones only and misses some. The sample carries more than 300,000 clones, 85% to 95% recorded once. The source material was PBMCs or T cells enriched from blood (not recorded which). Source of these receptors: a woman aged 25-40 years who had been exposed to COVID-19. Both conserved end residues are part of each CDR3. The order of the fields is CDR3 protein, V gene.

CDR3: CAISESDIPTRMNTEAFF
V: TRBV10-3

CDR3: CASSRDSRGGDEQYF
V: TRBV6-5

CDR3: CASSPAGGGNTIYF
V: TRBV4-1

CDR3: CASSRTPGQDYGYTF
V: TRBV9

CDR3: CASSVALQGDKNIQYF
V: TRBV9

CDR3: CASSEGTGGGEKLFF
V: TRBV7-9

CDR3: CASSFGTPPEAFF
V: TRBV7-2

CDR3: CASSDPYEQYF
V: TRBV6-1

CDR3: CASSMTGSNYGYTF
V: TRBV19

CDR3: CASSHLSTGTETQYF
V: TRBV6-2/TRBV6-3

CDR3: CATGWRYTDTQYF
V: TRBV12-3/TRBV12-4

CDR3: CASSPQGNTGELFF
V: TRBV4-1

CDR3: CASSEQGRGANVLTF
V: TRBV25-1

CDR3: CSIGTSYRTDTQYF
V: TRBV29-1

CDR3: CASSPQETGNTEAFF
V: TRBV19

CDR3: CASSLARGKDWTGELFF
V: TRBV5-6